This T cell receptor beta chain was retrieved from a study of vaccination and CD4 T cells after COVID-19. About the study: Six males and four females constituted the convalescent cohort, two of whom were Hispanic.

A note on this clonotype: Its target is not known.

Germline trimming cut 4 bases from V and 4 bases from J; bases unmatched to any gene: 7. The CDR3 loop spans 15 amino acids. CDR1 and CDR2 from the germline V gene are LNHDA and SQIVND (reference sequence). Cultured CD4+ T-cell DNA underwent Oncomine TCR Beta short-read sequencing. TCRdb independently ran MiXCR on the PCR reads; one entry per CDR3 protein. The data show some 14,000 distinct CDR3 sequences, 50% to 60% seen once. Treatment defined: roughly 11-day PBMC culture with coronavirus spike peptide pools or control peptides (ViraFEST assay). The specimen comprised CD4+ T cells from blood, cultured in vitro, sampled before SARS-CoV-2 vaccination. The TCR sequence derives from a human donor who had recovered from COVID-19. The chain carries TRBV19 and TRBJ1-2; 9 bases map to TRBD1. The CDR3 DNA sequence: TGTGCCAGTAGTACGACTGCGGACAGGGGCTATGGCTACACCTTC. This codes for CASSTTADRGYGYTF. Full variable domain (rest looked up from reference TRBV19 and TRBJ1-2): DGGITQSPKYLFRKEGQNVTLSCEQNLNHDAMYWYRQDPGQGLRLIYYSQIVNDFQKGDIAEGYSVSREKKESFPLTVTSAQKNPTAFYLCASSTTADRGYGYTFGSGTRLTVV.